This T cell receptor beta chain was obtained from a study of blood T cells in healthy people across ages. Looking at the study overall: Roughly one uniquely barcoded beta molecule per two T cells was captured.

Study-wide findings and caveats: Per-million-T-cell TCR beta diversity fell roughly linearly with age.

The donors, healthy Caucasians from Russia, were aged roughly 6 to 90. A sample-barcoded 5' primer and a J-beta primer mix were used in a second PCR of about 6 to 12 cycles. MiXCR, applied by TCRdb to the 5' RACE reads, yields one record per CDR3 protein. The repertoire holds 1.5 million to 2 million distinct CDR3 sequences, with approximately 28% as singletons. Only a few counts were recorded for this clonotype. What it recognizes is unknown. With 4 bases removed from V and 6 bases from J, the gap between germline ends came to 7 bases. Germline CDR1 reads SGHRS; CDR2 reads YFSETQ. This CDR3 is built from 11 residues.

The chain employs TRBV5-1 and TRBJ1-2; unclear D gene. Sequencing input: blood. This TCR was recovered from a woman in her 30s in good health. CDR3 sequence reads: CASSETDGYTF. The CDR3 bases are TGCGCCAGCAGCGAGACGGATGGCTACACCTTC.